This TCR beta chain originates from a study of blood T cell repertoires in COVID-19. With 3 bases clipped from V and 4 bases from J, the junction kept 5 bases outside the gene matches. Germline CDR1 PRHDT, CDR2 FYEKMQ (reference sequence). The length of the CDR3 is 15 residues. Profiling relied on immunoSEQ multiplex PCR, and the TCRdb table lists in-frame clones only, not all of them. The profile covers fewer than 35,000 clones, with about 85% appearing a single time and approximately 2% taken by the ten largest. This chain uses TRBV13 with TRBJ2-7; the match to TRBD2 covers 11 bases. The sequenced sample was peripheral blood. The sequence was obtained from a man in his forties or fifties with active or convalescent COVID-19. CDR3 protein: CASSFVAGGQYEQYF. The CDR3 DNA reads TGTGCCAGCAGCTTCGTAGCGGGAGGGCAGTACGAGCAGTACTTC.